This T cell receptor beta chain was found in a study of blood T cell repertoires in COVID-19. The wider study: Sources were T cells, B-cell-depleted T cells, or PBMCs; the material itself was cDNA or gDNA.

Participants were aged about 18 to 95 years, lived in roughly 23 US areas, and enrolled virtually. Membership in each cohort depended on participant-reported clinical history. Each exposed participant met a COVID-19 case in the 2 weeks preceding study entry. Comments on this clone: The same CDR3 also results from other DNA sequences found in this sample.

The repertoire was sequenced with immunoSEQ multiplex PCR; TCRdb's copy has only in-frame clones and lacks some. Among fewer than 250,000 clones, roughly 84% were seen once, and the ten largest hold under 4%. Sequencing was done on a sample of PBMCs or T cells enriched from blood (not recorded which). This TCR was recovered from a woman in her twenties or thirties who had been exposed to COVID-19.

In nucleotides, the CDR3 is TGTGCCAGCAGTTACTCGACTAGCGGTGGAACAGATACGCAGTATTTT. This encodes CASSYSTSGGTDTQYF. J is TRBJ2-3 and V is TRBV6-5; 9 positions match TRBD2. Germline CDR1 and CDR2: MNHEY and SVGAGI. Trimming took 0 bases from V and 3 from J; bases not matched to a gene: 4. CDR3 length equals 16 residues.